The 28 T cell receptor beta chains given below trace back to one sample, sequenced in a study. TCRdb analysed the 5' RACE reads with MiXCR anew, one entry per CDR3 protein. The sample holds over 40,000 distinct CDR3 sequences, around 23% seen once. Treg sorting used a CD4+CD25+CD127-/low gate. Source material: Tregs sorted from a lymph node. The receptors were gathered from a female donor with breast cancer.

V usage is TRBV12-3 or TRBV12-4 and J usage is TRBJ1-5; D is undetermined. V lost 3 bases and J 1 base, leaving 10 bases between the germline ends. The CDR3 spans 15 residues. This chain's CDR3 is CASSLSSISNQPQHF. CDR3 DNA sequence: TGTGCCAGCAGTTTGAGCTCTATAAGCAATCAGCCCCAGCATTTT.

The chain recombines TRBV7-2 with TRBJ2-7, with unresolved D. Per germline, CDR1 SGHTA and CDR2 FQGNSA. V shed 1 base and J shed 5 bases, with 15 bases lying between them. CDR3 length: 15 residues. For the CDR3, the DNA is TGTGCCAGCAGCTTAGGGTTCCGATTCCTAGACGAGCAGTACTTC. Its protein product is CASSLGFRFLDEQYF.

The chain combines TRBV6-1 with TRBJ1-2; no clear D gene. CDR3 length equals 13 residues. Trimming cost V 5 bases and J 1 base, with 8 bases left between them. The germline V gene encodes CDR1 MNHNS and CDR2 SASEGT. The CDR3 DNA reads as TGTGCCAGCAGTACCGCTCTTAACTATGGCTACACCTTC. Amino acids: CASSTALNYGYTF.

About this clonotype itself: Lacking the conserved final phenylalanine or tryptophan, this CDR3 likely reflects a read error. The chain recombines TRBV27 with TRBJ2-1; 8 bases map to TRBD2. Germline V gene data show CDR1 as MNHEY and CDR2 as SMNVEV (reference sequence). This CDR3 spans 12 amino acids. V lost 6 bases to trimming and J lost 10 bases; unmatched junction nucleotides: 5. The CDR3: CASRGIAGEQFS. DNA of the CDR3: TGTGCCAGCAGGGGAATAGCGGGGGAGCAGTTCTCC.

By its share, this clonotype is medium-sized. The J gene is TRBJ1-5, the V gene TRBV12-3 or TRBV12-4; TRBD1 is a possible D gene (6 bases). The CDR3 sequence is 14 residues long. V was cut by 2 bases and J by 4 bases, with 9 bases left in between. The CDR3 nucleotides read TGTGCCAGCAGTTTACTCACAGGGAATCAGCCCCAGCATTTT. Translated: CASSLLTGNQPQHF.

This clonotype was detected only a few times. The gene calls are TRBV20-1 and TRBJ2-7; tentative D call: TRBD2 (5 bases). This CDR3 region has 11 residues. Germline values: CDR1 DFQATT, CDR2 SNEGSKA (reference sequence). The V gene lost 5 bases and the J gene lost 6 bases, with 11 bases spanning the gap. The CDR3 sequence is CSAGLAAEQYF. The DNA for the CDR3 is TGCAGTGCTGGGCTAGCAGCCGAGCAGTACTTC.

This clonotype was observed a handful of times. This chain links TRBV20-1 with TRBJ2-7; the D gene is possibly TRBD2 (5 bases). With 0 bases removed from V and 7 bases from J, the gap between germline ends came to 28 bases. The germline V gene has CDR1 DFQATT and CDR2 SNEGSKA (reference sequence). This CDR3 has 18 amino acids. CDR3 sequence: CSARDLRAENNPRREQYF. The CDR3 region has the DNA TGCAGTGCTAGAGATCTTAGAGCGGAGAATAACCCCCGCCGGGAGCAGTACTTC.

This clonotype was seen at least ten times. The rearrangement joins TRBV15 to TRBJ2-1, with 9 bases that match TRBD2. This CDR3 contains 15 residues. Losses at the gene ends were 2 bases for V and 8 bases for J; bases not matched to a gene: 7. Germline V gene sequence: CDR1 LNHNV, CDR2 YYDKDF (reference sequence). CDR3 DNA sequence: TGTGCCACCAGCAGAAATAGCGGGAGTGGAGATGAGCAGTTCTTC. Its translation is CATSRNSGSGDEQFF.

The gene calls are TRBV12-3 or TRBV12-4 and TRBJ1-2; TRBD1 matches at 8 bases. The CDR3 loop spans 14 amino acids. J lost 4 bases, V lost 5 bases, and 6 bases had no gene match. In DNA, the CDR3 is TGTGCCAGCAGTGCCGGGACAGGTCTCTATGGCTACACCTTC. Protein: CASSAGTGLYGYTF.

As for this clonotype: This sequence may be a read error, since a much larger clone differs from it by one base. V gene TRBV7-9 combines with J gene TRBJ2-3, with D hard to call. CDR3 size: 12 residues. The V end lost 5 bases, the J end lost 9 bases, and 12 bases lay between the germline ends. Germline-derived CDR1 and CDR2 are SEHNR and FQNEAQ (reference sequence). The CDR3 bases are TGTGCCAGCAGCCCCGAGGCTGAGACGCAGTATTTT. Amino acids: CASSPEAETQYF.

The rearrangement uses TRBV20-1 and TRBJ2-5; 11 bases are a match to TRBD2. The CDR3 contains 16 residues. V lost 2 bases, J lost 2 bases, and 7 bases stayed unmatched. Germline V gives CDR1 DFQATT, CDR2 SNEGSKA (reference sequence). DNA of the CDR3: TGCAGTGCTAGACCCTTACTAGCGGGAGTGCAAGAGACCCAGTACTTC. Its translation is CSARPLLAGVQETQYF.

The chain couples TRBV27 to TRBJ2-3; D remains unclear. Deletions cut 5 bases from V and 7 bases from J, with 10 bases between. Germline V lookup: CDR1 MNHEY, CDR2 SMNVEV (reference sequence). The CDR3 contains 12 residues. The CDR3 coding sequence is TGTGCCAGCAGTCCGCCAGCCCATACGCAGTATTTT. Residues: CASSPPAHTQYF.

The chain employs TRBV7-9 and TRBJ2-1; D not certain. The CDR3 is 11 amino acids. Germline CDR1 reads SEHNR; CDR2 reads FQNEAQ (reference sequence). The V end lost 5 bases, the J end lost 7 bases, and 6 bases lay between the germline ends. DNA of the CDR3: TGTGCCAGCAGCCCGACAAATGAGCAGTTCTTC. This codes for CASSPTNEQFF. The variable domain in full, completed from reference TRBV7-9 and TRBJ2-1, reads DTGVSQNPRHKITKRGQNVTFRCDPISEHNRLYWYRQTLGQGPEFLTYFQNEAQLEKSRLLSDRFSAERPKGSFSTLEIQRTEQGDSAMYLCASSPTNEQFFGPGTRLTVL.

In this sample, this clonotype turned up many times. The chain combines TRBV6-5 with TRBJ2-3; perhaps TRBD2 as D (5 bases). Germline V lookup: CDR1 MNHEY, CDR2 SVGAGI. This CDR3 is built from 12 residues. Trimming cost V 8 bases and J 2 bases, with 8 bases left between them. The CDR3 nucleotides read TGTGCCAGCTGGGAGTCCACAGATACGCAGTATTTT. It specifies CASWESTDTQYF.

This clonotype was counted a few times. This chain connects TRBV5-1 to TRBJ1-1; D ambiguous. Per germline, CDR1 SGHRS and CDR2 YFSETQ. V was trimmed by 1 base and J by 5 bases, leaving 15 bases between them. This CDR3 is built from 15 residues. CDR3: CASSLRAGFRTEAFF. In DNA, the CDR3 is TGCGCCAGCAGCTTGAGGGCAGGCTTTCGTACTGAAGCTTTCTTT.

A note on this clonotype: A junction boundary mismatches the germline segment, possibly from a read error. The rearrangement uses TRBV7-2 and TRBJ2-1, with TRBD2 matching 7 bases. The CDR3 length is 16 residues. The germline V gene has CDR1 SGHTA and CDR2 FQGNSA. The CDR3 nucleotides read TGTGCCAGCAGCTGGGGATACGGAGCGGGGTACAGTGAGCAGTTCTTC. This sequence encodes CASSWGYGAGYSEQFF.

This clonotype was seen a handful of times. The V call is TRBV27, the J call TRBJ1-1, with D hard to call. Trimming removed 4 bases at V and 1 base at J, with 10 bases between. The germline V gene has CDR1 MNHEY and CDR2 SMNVEV (reference sequence). The length of the CDR3 is 14 residues. The CDR3 reads CASSYTQRNTEAFF. The CDR3 DNA reads as TGTGCCAGCAGTTATACTCAACGGAACACTGAAGCTTTCTTT.

This clonotype was counted only a few times. This chain connects TRBV9 to TRBJ2-3, with TRBD2 identical over 11 bases. This CDR3 has 15 amino acids. V trimming: 3 bases; J trimming: 9 bases; junction bases outside the gene matches: 9. Germline lookup yields CDR1 SGDLS and CDR2 YYNGEE. The CDR3 reads CASSGLAGTVRTQYF. The CDR3 DNA sequence: TGTGCCAGCAGCGGACTAGCGGGGACCGTCAGGACGCAGTATTTT.

In its sample, this clonotype was seen many times. The chain is built from TRBV5-1 and TRBJ2-3; D is unclear. The V gene lost 2 bases and the J gene lost 5 bases, with 18 bases spanning the gap. The CDR3 runs 16 residues. CDR1 and CDR2 from the germline V gene are SGHRS and YFSETQ. In DNA, the CDR3 is TGCGCCAGCAGCTTCTTAGGACCCCTTCCCGAAGATACGCAGTATTTT. Amino acid sequence: CASSFLGPLPEDTQYF.

The genes are TRBV19 and TRBJ2-2; D not certain. V was shortened by 6 bases and J by 2 bases, with 10 bases between the two germline ends. Germline V gives CDR1 LNHDA, CDR2 SQIVND (reference sequence). The CDR3 is 14 residues long. CDR3 protein: CASRLRLNTGELFF. In nucleotides, the CDR3 is TGTGCCAGTAGATTGCGGTTAAACACCGGGGAGCTGTTTTTT.

The rearrangement joins TRBV2 to TRBJ2-5, with 12 positions matching TRBD2. V dropped 6 bases and J dropped 4; count of bases not matched to a gene: 6. This CDR3 is 15 amino acids long. Germline values: CDR1 SNHLY, CDR2 FYNNEI. The CDR3 sequence is CASSRLAGEIETQYF. CDR3 nucleotide sequence: TGTGCCAGCAGCAGACTAGCGGGAGAGATAGAGACCCAGTACTTC.

This clonotype was detected ten times or more. The V call is TRBV6-1, the J call TRBJ2-3; a weak D match, TRBD1 (6 bases). From germline, CDR1 is MNHNS and CDR2 SASEGT. The CDR3 totals 18 residues. Trimming removed 5 bases from V and 4 bases from J, with 25 bases in between. CDR3 bases: TGTGCCAGCAGTCCTCACGCCTCTTGGGGGACATTTGCAGATACGCAGTATTTT. The encoded protein is CASSPHASWGTFADTQYF.

The V gene is TRBV5-1, the J gene TRBJ2-1; 12 bases are a match to TRBD2. Trimming at V came to 4 bases and at J to 8 bases, leaving 7 bases not matched to a gene. CDR3 length: 15 amino acids. Germline V lookup: CDR1 SGHRS, CDR2 YFSETQ. DNA of the CDR3: TGCGCCAGCAGCCATCTAGCGGGAGGGCCGGATGAGCAGTTCTTC. This gives the protein CASSHLAGGPDEQFF.

This clonotype has a handful of counts. The rearrangement links TRBV2 to TRBJ2-7; D gene ambiguous. The CDR3 has 12 residues. Germline V CDR1 and CDR2: SNHLY, FYNNEI. With 5 bases removed from V and 3 bases from J, the gap between germline ends came to 8 bases. CDR3 bases: TGTGCCAGCAGTCCGGCCCACTACGAGCAGTACTTC. Translation gives CASSPAHYEQYF.

V gene TRBV7-8 combines with J gene TRBJ2-7; 15 bases map to TRBD2. Germline V CDR1 and CDR2: SGHVS, FQNEAQ. The CDR3 covers 16 residues. V lost 4 bases and J lost 7; bases outside the gene matches: 8. CDR3 coding DNA: TGTGCCAGCAGCTCTAAAACCGGGACTAGCGGGAGGGAGCAGTACTTC. It translates to CASSSKTGTSGREQYF.

The chain joins TRBV7-8 to TRBJ2-1, with D perhaps matching TRBD1 (6 bases). The germline V gene has CDR1 SGHVS and CDR2 FQNEAQ. The CDR3 is made up of 16 amino acids. Trimming removed 3 bases from V and 0 bases from J, with 12 bases in between. The CDR3 is CASSLGRTDSYNEQFF. DNA of the CDR3: TGTGCCAGCAGCTTGGGGCGGACAGACTCCTACAATGAGCAGTTCTTC.

This clonotype was detected many times. The chain links TRBV29-1 to TRBJ2-7; 10 positions match TRBD2. CDR3 length: 14 residues. Germline V CDR1 and CDR2: SQVTM, ANQGSEA. After removal of 1 base from V and 0 bases from J, the junction contained 0 bases not matched to a gene. The DNA for the CDR3 is TGCAGCGTTGAAGGGACTAGCGGCTCCTACGAGCAGTACTTC. It codes for CSVEGTSGSYEQYF.

The chain has TRBV29-1 and TRBJ2-5; D perhaps matches TRBD1 (5 bases). This CDR3 is 12 amino acids long. V was shortened by 3 bases and J by 2 bases, with 7 bases between the two germline ends. Germline CDR1 reads SQVTM; CDR2 reads ANQGSEA. The CDR3 sequence: CSVDKGQETQYF. CDR3 in DNA: TGCAGCGTTGATAAGGGGCAAGAGACCCAGTACTTC.